The clone carrying this T cell receptor beta chain was seen at least ten times. Its antigen is unknown. The presence of a unique molecular identifier marked each TCR cDNA molecule. Using its own MiXCR run on the 5' RACE reads, TCRdb lists one record per CDR3 protein. The data hold more than 10,000 distinct CDR3 sequences, with roughly 5% observed a single time. Time point defined: sample taken at primary tumor resection. A total of roughly 72 untreated early-stage non-small cell lung cancer patients served as donors. The authors sequenced whole RNA from tumor, nontumor lung or frozen PBMC without sorting. V lost 5 bases and J 0 bases, leaving 5 bases between the germline ends. The germline gives CDR1 MDHEN, CDR2 SYDVKM. CDR3 size: 13 residues. This sample is drawn from a study of spatial heterogeneity in lung cancer. Broader study findings: The study found that expanded intratumoral alpha and beta TCR counts tracked tumor mutation counts. Expanded TCRs classified as ubiquitous or regional were counted, and these counts tracked ubiquitous and regional nonsynonymous mutations, respectively.

The source of this sequence is a male donor with early-stage non-small cell lung cancer. The specimen comprised lung tumor tissue, sampled at surgery. The chain has TRBV28 and TRBJ1-3, with D hard to call. The CDR3 bases are TGTGCCAGCAGTGGGAGCTCTGGAAACACCATATATTTT. As protein: CASSGSSGNTIYF.